The next 13 T cell receptor beta chains were all read from a single sample in a study of response to subunit inactivated influenza vaccine. TCRdb fed the RT-PCR reads into MiXCR, producing one record per CDR3 protein. The data contain over 800,000 distinct CDR3 sequences, around 20% of them seen just once; the ten biggest clones take up roughly 10%. Sequenced here: PBMCs from blood, sampled 5 to 6 days after vaccination. The source of these receptors is a man aged 45-65 years who received an inactivated influenza vaccine.

There are a few counts of this clonotype. This chain joins TRBV20-1 and TRBJ2-5; TRBD2 matches 8 bases. J gave up 4 bases and V 0 bases, and 10 bases lay outside the gene matches. The CDR3 sequence is 16 residues long. CDR1 is DFQATT and CDR2 is SNEGSKA in the germline V gene (reference sequence). The CDR3 bases are TGCAGTGCTAGAGATTGGAGCGGGAGTGGTGGAGAGACCCAGTACTTC. Translating it yields CSARDWSGSGGETQYF.

In DNA, the CDR3 is TGTGCCAGCAAGGGGGAGCGGGGGCCGTCCTACGAGCAGTACTTC. The encoded protein is CASKGERGPSYEQYF. This chain connects TRBV6-1 to TRBJ2-7; the match to TRBD2 covers 8 bases. V was pared by 7 bases and J by 1 base, with 9 bases of the junction left unmatched. Germline loops: CDR1 MNHNS, CDR2 SASEGT. CDR3 length: 15 residues.

This clonotype was counted only a few times. V is TRBV5-1 and J is TRBJ2-6, with a tentative D call TRBD1 (5 bases). The ends were cut back, 1 base at V and 2 bases at J, with 10 bases in the middle. The germline V gene encodes CDR1 SGHRS and CDR2 YFSETQ. The CDR3 sequence is 16 residues long. This CDR3 is CASSLPGRAGANVLTF. The CDR3 nucleotides are TGCGCCAGCAGCTTGCCGGGCAGGGCTGGGGCCAACGTCCTGACTTTC. Combining the CDR3 with reference TRBV5-1 and TRBJ2-6 gives the whole variable domain KAGVTQTPRYLIKTRGQQVTLSCSPISGHRSVSWYQQTPGQGLQFLFEYFSETQRNKGNFPGRFSGRQFSNSRSEMNVSTLELGDSALYLCASSLPGRAGANVLTFGAGSRLTVL.

The chain is built from TRBV29-1 and TRBJ2-1, with D possibly TRBD2 on 6 matching bases. The CDR3 length is 16 residues. Looked up from germline, CDR1 is SQVTM and CDR2 is ANQGSEA. The V end lost 3 bases, the J end lost 9 bases, and 24 bases lay between the germline ends. The CDR3 region has the DNA TGCAGCGTTGAGTACCTAGCGAGCCGGGGGATGGGTGAGCAGTTCTTC. Protein product: CSVEYLASRGMGEQFF.

This clonotype was seen a few times. V is TRBV29-1 and J is TRBJ1-3; D uncertain. CDR3 length: 11 residues. Germline assignment: CDR1 SQVTM and CDR2 ANQGSEA. V lost 6 bases, J lost 1 base, and 4 bases lay in between. The CDR3 coding sequence is TGCAGCGTGCCTTCTGGAAACACCATATATTTT. It is translated as CSVPSGNTIYF.

This clonotype was seen a few times. The chain links TRBV20-1 to TRBJ2-7; tentatively, D is TRBD1 (6 bases). Deletions cut 6 bases from V and 0 bases from J, with 15 bases between. Germline V gene data show CDR1 as DFQATT and CDR2 as SNEGSKA (reference sequence). This CDR3 spans 14 amino acids. The CDR3 region has the DNA TGCAGTGCGGTTCCAGGGGCTAGCTCCTACGAGCAGTACTTC. Amino acid sequence: CSAVPGASSYEQYF.

The chain links TRBV7-2 to TRBJ2-1; 7 bases map to TRBD1. V dropped 5 bases and J dropped 1; count of bases not matched to a gene: 5. Germline-derived CDR1 and CDR2 are SGHTA and FQGNSA. The length of the CDR3 is 15 residues. The DNA of the CDR3 is TGTGCCAGCAGCAAAGACAGGGAATCCTACAATGAGCAGTTCTTC. Amino acid sequence: CASSKDRESYNEQFF.

This clonotype has at least ten counts. The V and J genes are TRBV4-2 and TRBJ2-7; D tentatively reads TRBD1 or TRBD2 (5 bases each). V was clipped by 3 bases and J by 2 bases, with 11 bases between them. CDR1 is LGHNA, CDR2 YNFKEQ, per germline. The length of the CDR3 is 14 residues. For the CDR3, the DNA is TGTGCCAGCAGCCACAGGGACCGGACCTACGAGCAGTACTTC. Translating it yields CASSHRDRTYEQYF.

This clonotype showed up just a few times. The V gene is TRBV5-1, the J gene TRBJ2-1; 9 nucleotides agree with TRBD1. With 4 bases clipped from V and 6 bases from J, the junction kept 5 bases outside the gene matches. Germline V gene lookup returns CDR1 SGHRS and CDR2 YFSETQ. The CDR3 covers 14 residues. The CDR3 region is CASSNRQGVNEQFF. The DNA for the CDR3 is TGCGCCAGCAGCAATCGACAGGGGGTCAATGAGCAGTTCTTC.

This clonotype turned up a few times. The V gene is TRBV12-3 or TRBV12-4, the J gene TRBJ1-1; no reliable D call. The germline V and J ends were trimmed by 5 bases and 1 base, with 11 bases remaining between them. The CDR3 loop spans 14 amino acids. The DNA of the CDR3 is TGTGCCAGCAGTAGGGCCAGTAAGAACACTGAAGCTTTCTTT. Translated: CASSRASKNTEAFF.

This clonotype was observed a handful of times. V and J are TRBV4-3 and TRBJ2-5, with 8 bases that match TRBD2. V trimming: 2 bases; J trimming: 2 bases; junction bases outside the gene matches: 7. In germline, CDR1 is LGHNA, CDR2 YSLEER. CDR3 length: 16 residues. The DNA for the CDR3 is TGCGCCAGCAGCCAACAGCTTAGCGGGGTTCAAGAGACCCAGTACTTC. Translation: CASSQQLSGVQETQYF.

The chain is built from TRBV7-9 and TRBJ2-6; D possibly matches TRBD1 or TRBD2 (6 bases each). With 1 base removed from V and 4 bases from J, the gap between germline ends came to 14 bases. The CDR3 consists of 17 residues. CDR1 and CDR2 (germline): SEHNR, FQNEAQ (reference sequence). CDR3 sequence: CASSLELGGSGANVLTF. The DNA of the CDR3 is TGTGCCAGCAGCTTAGAATTAGGGGGGTCCGGGGCCAACGTCCTGACTTTC. Supplemented by reference TRBV7-9 and TRBJ2-6, the full variable domain reads DTGVSQNPRHKITKRGQNVTFRCDPISEHNRLYWYRQTLGQGPEFLTYFQNEAQLEKSRLLSDRFSAERPKGSFSTLEIQRTEQGDSAMYLCASSLELGGSGANVLTFGAGSRLTVL.

This clonotype has at least ten counts. The V and J genes are TRBV7-2 and TRBJ2-7, with a tentative D call TRBD1 (6 bases). Germline CDR1 and CDR2: SGHTA and FQGNSA. The CDR3 consists of 16 residues. V lost 5 bases and J lost 3, with 20 bases in between. In DNA form, the CDR3 reads TGTGCCAGCAGCACATCACCGGGACAAGACCTCTACGAGCAGTACTTC. It specifies CASSTSPGQDLYEQYF.